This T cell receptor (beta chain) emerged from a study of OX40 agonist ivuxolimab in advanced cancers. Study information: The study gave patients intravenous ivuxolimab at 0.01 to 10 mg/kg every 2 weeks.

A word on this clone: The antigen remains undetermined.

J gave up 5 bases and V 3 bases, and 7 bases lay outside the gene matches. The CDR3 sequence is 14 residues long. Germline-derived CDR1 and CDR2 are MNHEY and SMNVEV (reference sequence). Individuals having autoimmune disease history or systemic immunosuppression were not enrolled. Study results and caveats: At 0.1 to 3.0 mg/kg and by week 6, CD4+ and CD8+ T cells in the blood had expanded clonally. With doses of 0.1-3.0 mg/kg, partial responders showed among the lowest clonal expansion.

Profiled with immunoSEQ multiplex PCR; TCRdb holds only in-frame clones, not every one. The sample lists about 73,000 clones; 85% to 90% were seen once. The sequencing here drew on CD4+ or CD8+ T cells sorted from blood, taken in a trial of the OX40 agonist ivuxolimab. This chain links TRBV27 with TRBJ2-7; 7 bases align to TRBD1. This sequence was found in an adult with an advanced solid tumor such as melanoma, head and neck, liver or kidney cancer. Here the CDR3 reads CASSLARGTNEQYF. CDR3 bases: TGTGCCAGCAGTTTGGCCAGGGGGACGAACGAGCAGTACTTC.